This TCR beta chain was recorded in a study of blood T cells in healthy people across ages (dated by TCRdb to 2014 to 2015). A note on the overall study: Template switching captured roughly one uniquely barcoded TCR beta cDNA molecule per two T cells in model experiments. The study measured age-related changes in TCR beta repertoire diversity using deep sequencing normalized with unique cDNA molecular identifiers. Four age groups were formed from the donors: young (average approximately 15 years), middle-aged (more than 35), aged (62) and long-lived (less than 85). To avoid experimental bias, donors of different ages were randomly spread across the sequencing lanes. Using the same blood draw, the study looked at two additional independent replicas of 1 million unique cDNA reads for two donors, one aged 18 to 30 and the other aged 80 or older. On the study overall, not on this receptor specifically: As age increased, observed TCR beta diversity per million T cells dropped in a roughly linear way, and a significant reduction was already evident by age around 41. Compared with the aged group, the long-lived group had more naive CD4+ T cells, fewer expanded clones and increased TCR diversity, suggesting age selection. Estimates of total diversity based on one million sequenced T cells were regarded as lower bounds and as underestimates. Since profiling was done on bulk unsorted PBMCs, naive and antigen-experienced compartments could not be conclusively compared. There was a strong correlation between observed TCR beta diversity and the percentage of naive T cells measured by flow cytometry. Because donor CMV infection status was unknown, age-related changes in expanded clonotypes were potentially confounded.

The library was generated by 5' RACE. TCRdb shows the sequencer as Illumina HiSeq 2500. A second PCR of roughly 6 to 11 cycles was run with a J-beta primer mix and a sample-barcoded 5' primer. A unique molecular identifier was introduced onto each TCR beta cDNA molecule by a template-switch 5' adaptor carrying 12 random nucleotides. Each sample yielded at least 2.5 million CDR3-containing paired-end reads. All of the RNA was converted into first-strand cDNA using the Mint cDNA synthesis kit, with a TRBC-specific oligonucleotide serving as the primer. After uracil-DNA glycosylase treatment, a first 18-cycle PCR used universal primers M1SS and BC2_uni_R on all cDNA. From the authors' description of their analysis: Each sample was normalized by randomly selecting 1 million high-quality reads, each carrying a distinct molecular identifier. Instead of being binned into consensus sequences, reads with shared molecular identifiers were discarded. CDR3 identification, clonotype clustering and error correction used MiTCR with a Q25 quality threshold and the strictest error-elimination algorithm. Lower-bound total TCR beta diversity was estimated with a nonparametric unseen species model using Euler transformation. In TCRdb, the public reads were trimmed at Q25 with fastp and aligned with MiXCR, with productive beta chains retained. For every CDR3 protein sequence, its rows merge into one entry that carries the most common genes and DNA. What appears here as the V and J calls and clone size reflects TCRdb's work, not the paper's. For this sample there are about 1,500,000 distinct CDR3 sequences; 40% to 50% appear just once. The ten largest account for roughly 7.9% of the sample.

Systemically healthy Caucasian individuals from Russia, around 38 in total and aged roughly 6 to 90 years, were included as donors. Each donor gave ten milliliters of peripheral blood, collected into EDTA-treated Vacutainer tubes. Ficoll-Paque density-gradient centrifugation was used to isolate PBMCs, with at least 6.5 million obtained per sample. Trizol reagent was used to extract total RNA from PBMCs, with at least 5 micrograms per sample. For every donor, flow cytometry on a PBMC aliquot measured the percentage of naive CD45RAhigh/CD27high T cells. Inclusive of the bounding cysteine and phenylalanine, the CDR3 is 14 residues long. Only the CDR3 portion is preserved as DNA: 42 bases, with reading frame beginning at the first base. Taken from the germline V gene, the CDR1 and CDR2 loops are SGHTA and FQGNSA. V is shortened by 5 bases, J by 3 bases, and the region joining them spans 13 bases. Concerning this clonotype: The antigen it binds to is not known. No per-base quality is available; no much larger clone lies one base away.

Sequenced material: blood. The chain links TRBV7-2 with TRBJ1-1; D gene: possibly TRBD1, on 5 matching bases. This TCR came from a woman aged 18-29 years in good health. Here is the DNA: TGTGCCAGCAGCCCAGGGTGGGGGGACACTGAAGCTTTCTTT. Its protein reads: CASSPGWGDTEAFF.